This T cell receptor (beta chain) was captured by sequencing in a study of spatial heterogeneity in lung cancer. Study summary: Each distinct TCR and UMI combination averaged more than ten appearances in raw reads.

Stated time point: blood at routine non-recurrence follow-up after resection. No cells were sorted before sequencing. The whole RNA sequenced was extracted from tumor, nontumor lung or frozen PBMC. All TCR cDNA molecules were individually tagged with a unique molecular identifier. TCRdb fed the 5' RACE reads into MiXCR, producing one record per CDR3 protein. The sample shows roughly 72,000 distinct CDR3 sequences, roughly 9% of them seen only once. V gave up 11 bases and J gave up 3 bases, with 20 bases separating them. The CDR3 runs 15 residues. Germline V lookup: CDR1 SEHNR, CDR2 FQNEAQ (reference sequence). In its sample, this clonotype was seen many times.

The chain uses TRBV7-9 and TRBJ2-1; D could derive from TRBD1 or TRBD2 (6 bases each). The material was PBMCs, obtained at follow-up. The TCR originated in a female donor with early-stage non-small cell lung cancer. The CDR3 DNA follows: TGTGCCGGAGGGTACCGGAGGACAGTCTACAATGAGCAGTTCTTC. It codes for CAGGYRRTVYNEQFF.